This record covers a single TCR beta chain. The antigen remains undetermined. The data derive from a study of cytomegalovirus exposure and HLA in healthy donors. Study-level background: An earlier analysis identified 117 million unique TCR beta sequences in 150 million to 200 million T cells.

This CDR3 is 16 amino acids long. V was pared by 4 bases and J by 2 bases, with 5 bases of the junction left unmatched. Per germline, CDR1 KGHSH and CDR2 LQKENI. Primers for the PCR totalled 60 Vbeta and 13 Jbeta. Method: immunoSEQ multiplex PCR; TCRdb's copy keeps in-frame clones and lacks some. The profile shows some 100,000 clones, more than 65% of them singletons. Study-level points and caveats: A classifier reportedly called cytomegalovirus status with high sensitivity and specificity. Information on immune exposure was restricted to one variable (CMV serostatus). Researchers catalogued approximately 160 TCR beta chains as cytomegalovirus-associated.

The source is a young woman in good health and CMV-seropositive. The chain recombines TRBV18 with TRBJ2-2, with TRBD1 matching over 9 bases. The specimen sequenced was PBMCs. CDR3 bases: TGTGCCAGCTCACGCCCGGGACAGGGCAACACCGGGGAGCTGTTTTTT. It yields the protein CASSRPGQGNTGELFF.